This paragraph covers one T cell receptor beta chain sequence. This record belongs to a study of control samples from healthy donors and cancer patients. The V gene lost 0 bases and the J gene lost 9 bases, with 12 bases spanning the gap. The CDR3 runs 14 residues. CDR1 MNHNY and CDR2 SVGAGI come from the germline V gene (reference sequence). Clones were sequenced by immunoSEQ multiplex PCR, and TCRdb holds only the in-frame ones, with some missing. The sample includes just over 150,000 clones, about 90% of them seen just once. The specimen sequenced was blood. The chain combines TRBV6-6 with TRBJ1-5; D is undetermined. The receptor was derived from a man younger than 40 in good health. Here the CDR3 DNA reads TGTGCCAGCAGTTACTCCCCTGACCGAGCGCCCCAGCATTTT. This translates into CASSYSPDRAPQHF.